The rows below give T cell receptor beta chains drawn from one sample of a study of Tregs in tolerant kidney transplant recipients. Sequencing used immunoSEQ multiplex PCR; TCRdb keeps in-frame clones, though not all of them. The profile covers approximately 260,000 clones, with about four fifths appearing a single time and 0.64% taken by the ten largest. The specimen was CD4+ T cells from blood. Receptors originate from a human donor in good health. CDR3s include the opening cysteine and the closing phenylalanine or tryptophan. The D gene is left open where the match is weak. Rows may omit the clone size; those that give it use once, few, many or a size class.

clone size	J gene	V gene	D gene	CDR3 DNA	CDR3 protein
-	TRBJ1-1	TRBV7-9	TRBD1	TGTGCCAGCAGCTCAACAGGGGGTACGGCTGAAGCTTTCTTT	CASSSTGGTAEAFF
-	TRBJ2-5	TRBV7-9	-	TGTGCCAGCAATTCAGGGCGCAGCCAAGAGACCCAGTACTTC	CASNSGRSQETQYF
-	TRBJ2-3	TRBV7-3	TRBD1	TGTGCCAGCAGCGGACAGGGGGCGAGCACAGATACGCAGTATTTT	CASSGQGASTDTQYF
few	TRBJ2-5	TRBV4-2	TRBD1	TGTGCCAGCAGCCAAGATCGACGGAGACAGGGGGCCCGTTTTCAAGAGACCCAGTACTTC	CASSQDRRRQGARFQETQYF
-	TRBJ1-4	TRBV19	-	TGTGCCAGTAGCGGCGGGGGGCCTGGGGGCGAAAAACTGTTTTTT	CASSGGGPGGEKLFF
-	TRBJ2-1	TRBV28	TRBD2	TGTGCCAGCACCCTAAACCCAGGACTAGCGGGAGGTGATGAGCAGTTCTTC	CASTLNPGLAGGDEQFF
-	TRBJ1-1	TRBV18	-	TGTGCCAGCTCACCCTCCCCAGATATGAACACTGAAGCTTTCTTT	CASSPSPDMNTEAFF
-	TRBJ2-7	TRBV9	TRBD2	TGTGCCAGCAGCGTAACTAGCGGGAGGGTCTACGAGCAGTACTTC	CASSVTSGRVYEQYF
-	TRBJ2-6	TRBV7-8	TRBD1	TGTGCCAGCAGCAAGGACAGGGGGCGCACTGGGGCCAACGTCCTGACTTTC	CASSKDRGRTGANVLTF
-	TRBJ2-1	TRBV2	TRBD2	TGTGCCAGCAGCCGACTAGCGGGACTCACCTCCTACAATGAGCAGTTCTTC	CASSRLAGLTSYNEQFF
-	TRBJ1-1	TRBV18	-	TGTGCCAGCTCACCTTTACGACCGCAGACCTCTGAAGCTTTCTTT	CASSPLRPQTSEAFF